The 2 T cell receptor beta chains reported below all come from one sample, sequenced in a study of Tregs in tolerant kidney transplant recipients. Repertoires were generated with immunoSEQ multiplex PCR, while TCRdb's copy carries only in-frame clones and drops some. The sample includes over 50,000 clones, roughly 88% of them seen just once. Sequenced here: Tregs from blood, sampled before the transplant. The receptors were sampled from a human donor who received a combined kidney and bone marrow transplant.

Here the CDR3 DNA reads TGTGCCATCAGTCCCGGGACTAGCGGGGGGGCGCGCACCGGGGAGCTGTTTTTT. As protein: CAISPGTSGGARTGELFF. The V gene is TRBV10-3, the J gene TRBJ2-2; TRBD2 agrees at 16 bases. The CDR3 has 18 residues. The germline gives CDR1 ENHRY, CDR2 SYGVKD. Trimming at V came to 5 bases and at J to 4 bases, leaving 7 bases not matched to a gene.

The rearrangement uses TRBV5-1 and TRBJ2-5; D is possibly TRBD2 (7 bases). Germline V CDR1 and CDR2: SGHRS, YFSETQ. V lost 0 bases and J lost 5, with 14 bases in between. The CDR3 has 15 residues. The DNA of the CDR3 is TGCGCCAGCAGCTTGGAGGCGGGGGCTAGGGAGACCCAGTACTTC. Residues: CASSLEAGARETQYF.